The rows below give T cell receptor beta chains drawn from one sample of a study of technical replicates of blood from a handful of donors. Data came from immunoSEQ multiplex PCR; TCRdb stores just in-frame clones and leaves some out. This sample has about 85,000 clones, with about 94% found just once. The sample taken for sequencing was T cells isolated from PBMCs. The receptor source for this set is a human donor in good health. The conserved cysteine and the conserved F or W are not part of the CDR3 here. The order of the fields is D gene, J gene, V gene, clone size, CDR3 protein. A D gene is named only where the DNA matches it firmly. Only part of the rows carry a size: once, few, many, or a class if the clone is expanded.

d_call: TRBD1; j_call: TRBJ2-5; v_call: TRBV18; clone_size: NA; cdr3_aa: ASSPRGVGTGGETQY
d_call: TRBD1; j_call: TRBJ2-7; v_call: TRBV7-7; clone_size: NA; cdr3_aa: ASSLWFQGAYEQY
d_call: NA; j_call: TRBJ1-1; v_call: TRBV9; clone_size: few; cdr3_aa: ASSVDILPNTEAF
d_call: NA; j_call: TRBJ1-1; v_call: TRBV12-5; clone_size: NA; cdr3_aa: ASGLVMSRGGREAF
d_call: NA; j_call: TRBJ2-7; v_call: TRBV6-6; clone_size: NA; cdr3_aa: AAGERTYEQY
d_call: NA; j_call: TRBJ1-2; v_call: TRBV29-1; clone_size: NA; cdr3_aa: SATPGMYGYT
d_call: NA; j_call: TRBJ1-2; v_call: TRBV25-1; clone_size: NA; cdr3_aa: ASSATGNYGYT
d_call: TRBD2; j_call: TRBJ2-4; v_call: TRBV30; clone_size: NA; cdr3_aa: AWAHSGVKNIQY
d_call: TRBD1; j_call: TRBJ2-2; v_call: TRBV27; clone_size: NA; cdr3_aa: ASSTSGTGKTGELF
d_call: TRBD2; j_call: TRBJ2-1; v_call: TRBV5-1; clone_size: NA; cdr3_aa: ASSLLAGGPAYNEQF
d_call: TRBD2; j_call: TRBJ2-7; v_call: TRBV9; clone_size: NA; cdr3_aa: ASSVGWGGEQY
d_call: TRBD1; j_call: TRBJ2-7; v_call: TRBV11-2; clone_size: once; cdr3_aa: ASSLRTGDQYEQY
d_call: TRBD1; j_call: TRBJ1-5; v_call: TRBV28; clone_size: NA; cdr3_aa: ASSFRGRIQPQH
d_call: NA; j_call: TRBJ1-1; v_call: TRBV5-4; clone_size: NA; cdr3_aa: ASSLRGLGTEAF
d_call: TRBD1; j_call: TRBJ2-1; v_call: TRBV11-2; clone_size: NA; cdr3_aa: ASSLLLGQISYNEQF
d_call: NA; j_call: TRBJ1-2; v_call: TRBV29-1; clone_size: NA; cdr3_aa: SVALWGGWFGYT
d_call: TRBD1; j_call: TRBJ1-1; v_call: TRBV5-1; clone_size: NA; cdr3_aa: ASRTGGTEAF
d_call: TRBD2; j_call: TRBJ2-1; v_call: TRBV5-1; clone_size: NA; cdr3_aa: ASSLLQTGLKQF
d_call: TRBD2; j_call: TRBJ2-2; v_call: TRBV27; clone_size: NA; cdr3_aa: ASSPGLAGVNTGELF
d_call: TRBD1; j_call: TRBJ2-7; v_call: TRBV13; clone_size: NA; cdr3_aa: ASSRTGGSYEQY
d_call: TRBD1; j_call: TRBJ2-3; v_call: TRBV11-2; clone_size: NA; cdr3_aa: ASSLGQTLTDTQY
d_call: NA; j_call: TRBJ2-7; v_call: TRBV7-9; clone_size: NA; cdr3_aa: ASSSQTGTHYEQY
d_call: NA; j_call: TRBJ2-1; v_call: TRBV5-6; clone_size: NA; cdr3_aa: ASSQNRVYYNEQF
d_call: NA; j_call: TRBJ1-1; v_call: TRBV30; clone_size: NA; cdr3_aa: AWRRGMNTEAF
d_call: TRBD1; j_call: TRBJ2-5; v_call: TRBV5-1; clone_size: NA; cdr3_aa: ASSVTGAYQETQY
d_call: TRBD1; j_call: TRBJ2-7; v_call: TRBV5-3; clone_size: NA; cdr3_aa: ARSLSGTGSSYEQY
d_call: NA; j_call: TRBJ1-5; v_call: TRBV19; clone_size: NA; cdr3_aa: ASSNPVRSNQPQH
d_call: NA; j_call: TRBJ1-2; v_call: TRBV29-1; clone_size: NA; cdr3_aa: SVEGRDSSLSNYGYT
d_call: TRBD2; j_call: TRBJ2-7; v_call: TRBV4-1; clone_size: NA; cdr3_aa: ASSSLGRGDYEQY
d_call: TRBD1; j_call: TRBJ2-7; v_call: TRBV9; clone_size: NA; cdr3_aa: ASSVVGDRGYEQY
d_call: NA; j_call: TRBJ1-1; v_call: TRBV30; clone_size: NA; cdr3_aa: AFIELNTEAF
d_call: NA; j_call: TRBJ1-5; v_call: TRBV6-1; clone_size: NA; cdr3_aa: ASSEVPFEPYAGVRNQPQH
d_call: NA; j_call: TRBJ2-3; v_call: TRBV6-5; clone_size: NA; cdr3_aa: ASRNSASSTDTQY
d_call: NA; j_call: TRBJ1-1; v_call: TRBV19; clone_size: NA; cdr3_aa: ASSPAQATEAF
d_call: TRBD2; j_call: NA; v_call: TRBV5-5; clone_size: NA; cdr3_aa: ASSLDLAGTYEQY
d_call: NA; j_call: TRBJ1-5; v_call: TRBV18; clone_size: NA; cdr3_aa: ASSPQRSRNGQPQH
d_call: NA; j_call: TRBJ2-2; v_call: TRBV19; clone_size: NA; cdr3_aa: ATLFAGELF